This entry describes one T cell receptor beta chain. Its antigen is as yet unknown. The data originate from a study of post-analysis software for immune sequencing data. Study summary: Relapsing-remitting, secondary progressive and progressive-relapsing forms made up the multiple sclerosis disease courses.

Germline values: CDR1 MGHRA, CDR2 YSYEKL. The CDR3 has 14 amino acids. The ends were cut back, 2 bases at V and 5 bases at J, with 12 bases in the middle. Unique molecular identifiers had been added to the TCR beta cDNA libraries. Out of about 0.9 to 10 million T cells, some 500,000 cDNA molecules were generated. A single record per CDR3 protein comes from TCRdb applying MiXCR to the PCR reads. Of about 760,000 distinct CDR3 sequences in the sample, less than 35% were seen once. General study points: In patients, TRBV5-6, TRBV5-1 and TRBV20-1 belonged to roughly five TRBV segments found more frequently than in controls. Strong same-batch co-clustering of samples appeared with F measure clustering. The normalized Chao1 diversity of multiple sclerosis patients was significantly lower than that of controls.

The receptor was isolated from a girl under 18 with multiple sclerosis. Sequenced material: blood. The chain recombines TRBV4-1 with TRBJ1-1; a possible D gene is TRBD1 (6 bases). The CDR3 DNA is TGCGCCAGCAGCCAACAGAGGCAGGGGACTGAAGCTTTCTTT. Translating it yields CASSQQRQGTEAFF.